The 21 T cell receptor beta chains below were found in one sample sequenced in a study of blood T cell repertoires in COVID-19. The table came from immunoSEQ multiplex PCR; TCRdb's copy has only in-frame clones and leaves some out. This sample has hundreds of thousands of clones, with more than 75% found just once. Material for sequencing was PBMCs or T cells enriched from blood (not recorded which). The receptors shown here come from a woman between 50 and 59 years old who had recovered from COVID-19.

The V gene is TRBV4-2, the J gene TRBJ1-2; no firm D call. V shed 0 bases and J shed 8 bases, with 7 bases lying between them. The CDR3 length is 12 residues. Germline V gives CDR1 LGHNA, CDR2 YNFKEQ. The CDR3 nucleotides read TGTGCCAGCAGCCAAGATGGAGACGGCTACACCTTC. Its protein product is CASSQDGDGYTF.

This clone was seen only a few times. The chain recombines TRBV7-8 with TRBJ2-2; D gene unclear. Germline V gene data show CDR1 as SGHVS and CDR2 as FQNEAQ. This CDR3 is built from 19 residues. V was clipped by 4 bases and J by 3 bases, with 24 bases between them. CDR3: CASSSPSPRGPWDTGELFF. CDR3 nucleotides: TGTGCCAGCAGCTCCCCATCCCCTCGCGGTCCCTGGGACACCGGGGAGCTGTTTTTT.

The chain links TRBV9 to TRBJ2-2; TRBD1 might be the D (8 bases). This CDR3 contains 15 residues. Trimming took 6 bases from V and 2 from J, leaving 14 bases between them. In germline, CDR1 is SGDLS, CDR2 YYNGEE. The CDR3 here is CASNRGRDNTGELFF. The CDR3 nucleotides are TGTGCCAGCAACAGGGGGAGGGACAACACCGGGGAGCTGTTTTTT.

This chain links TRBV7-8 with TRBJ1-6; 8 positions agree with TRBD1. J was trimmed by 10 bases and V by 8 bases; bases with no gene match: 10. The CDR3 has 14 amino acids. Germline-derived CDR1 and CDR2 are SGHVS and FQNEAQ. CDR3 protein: CASCRTGKGSPLHF. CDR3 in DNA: TGTGCCAGCTGCCGGACAGGGAAAGGATCACCCCTCCACTTT.

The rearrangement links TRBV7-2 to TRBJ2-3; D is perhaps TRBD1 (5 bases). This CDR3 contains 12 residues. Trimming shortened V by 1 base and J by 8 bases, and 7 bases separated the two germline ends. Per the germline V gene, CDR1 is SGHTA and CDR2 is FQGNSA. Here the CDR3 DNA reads TGTGCCAGCAGCTTAGACAGGACTACGCAGTATTTT. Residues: CASSLDRTTQYF.

Here the CDR3 DNA reads TGTGCCATCAGGATACAGGGGATGAACACTGAAGCTTTCTTT. The encoded protein is CAIRIQGMNTEAFF. V gene TRBV10-3 combines with J gene TRBJ1-1; 7 bases are shared with TRBD1. The CDR3 totals 14 residues. From germline, CDR1 is ENHRY and CDR2 SYGVKD. J lost 0 bases, V lost 6 bases, and 4 bases had no gene match.

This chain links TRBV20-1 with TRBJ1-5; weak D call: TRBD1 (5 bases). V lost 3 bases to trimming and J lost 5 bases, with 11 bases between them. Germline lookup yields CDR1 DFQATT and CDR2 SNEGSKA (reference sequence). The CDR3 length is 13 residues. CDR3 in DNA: TGCAGTGCTAGTGGGGCAGGGCATCAGCCCCAGCATTTT. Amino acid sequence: CSASGAGHQPQHF.

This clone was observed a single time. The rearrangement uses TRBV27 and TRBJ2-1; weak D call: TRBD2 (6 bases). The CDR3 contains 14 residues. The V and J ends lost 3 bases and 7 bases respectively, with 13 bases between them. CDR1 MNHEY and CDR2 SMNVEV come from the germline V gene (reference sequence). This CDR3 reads CASSLTLGRNEQFF. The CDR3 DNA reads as TGTGCCAGCAGTTTGACTCTAGGGAGGAATGAGCAGTTCTTC.

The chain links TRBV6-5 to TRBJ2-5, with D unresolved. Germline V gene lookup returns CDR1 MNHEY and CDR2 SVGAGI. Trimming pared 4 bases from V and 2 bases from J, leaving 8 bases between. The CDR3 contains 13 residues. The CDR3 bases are TGTGCCAGCAGTTGGCCGCCGCAAGAGACCCAGTACTTC. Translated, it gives CASSWPPQETQYF.

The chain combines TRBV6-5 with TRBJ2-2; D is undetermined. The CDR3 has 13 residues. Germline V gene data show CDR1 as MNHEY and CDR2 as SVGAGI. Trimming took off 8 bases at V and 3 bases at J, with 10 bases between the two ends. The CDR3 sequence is CASSMSYTGELFF. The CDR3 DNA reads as TGTGCCAGCTCGATGAGTTACACCGGGGAGCTGTTTTTT.

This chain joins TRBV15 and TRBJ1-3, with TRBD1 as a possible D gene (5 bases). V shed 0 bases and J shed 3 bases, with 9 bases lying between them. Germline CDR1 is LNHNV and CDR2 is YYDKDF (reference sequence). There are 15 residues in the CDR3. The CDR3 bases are TGTGCCACCAGCAGAGATAGGGGCTTTGGAAACACCATATATTTT. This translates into CATSRDRGFGNTIYF.

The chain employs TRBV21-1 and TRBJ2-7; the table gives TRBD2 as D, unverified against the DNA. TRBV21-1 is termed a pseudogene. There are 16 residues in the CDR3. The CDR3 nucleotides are TGTGCCAGCAGCAACTTACCGTTCGGGAGCTCCTACGAGCAGTACTTC. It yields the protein CASSNLPFGSSYEQYF.

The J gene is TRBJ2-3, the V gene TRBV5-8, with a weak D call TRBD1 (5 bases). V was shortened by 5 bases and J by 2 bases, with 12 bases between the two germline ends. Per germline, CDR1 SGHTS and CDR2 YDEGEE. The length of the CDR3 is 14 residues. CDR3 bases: TGTGCCAGCAGTTACAGGCAAATCACAGATACGCAGTATTTT. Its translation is CASSYRQITDTQYF.

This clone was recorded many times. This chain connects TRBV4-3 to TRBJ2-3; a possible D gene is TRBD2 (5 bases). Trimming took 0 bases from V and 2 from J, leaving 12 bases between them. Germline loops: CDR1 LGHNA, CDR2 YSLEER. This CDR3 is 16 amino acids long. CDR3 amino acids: CASSQEEGWATDTQYF. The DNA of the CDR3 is TGCGCCAGCAGCCAAGAAGAGGGATGGGCCACAGATACGCAGTATTTT.

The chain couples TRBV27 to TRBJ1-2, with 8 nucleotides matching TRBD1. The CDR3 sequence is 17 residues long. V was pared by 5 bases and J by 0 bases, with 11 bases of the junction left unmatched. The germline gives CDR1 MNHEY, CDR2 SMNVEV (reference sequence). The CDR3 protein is CASSPRTGILANYGYTF. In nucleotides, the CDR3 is TGTGCCAGCAGTCCCCGGACAGGGATCCTCGCTAACTATGGCTACACCTTC.

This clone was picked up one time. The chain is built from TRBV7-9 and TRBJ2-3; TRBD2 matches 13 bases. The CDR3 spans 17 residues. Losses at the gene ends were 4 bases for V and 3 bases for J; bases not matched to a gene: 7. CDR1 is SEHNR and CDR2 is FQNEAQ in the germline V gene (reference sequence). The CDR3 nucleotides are TGTGCCAGCAGCTCCCTACTAGCGGGAGGGCCGACAGATACGCAGTATTTT. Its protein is CASSSLLAGGPTDTQYF.

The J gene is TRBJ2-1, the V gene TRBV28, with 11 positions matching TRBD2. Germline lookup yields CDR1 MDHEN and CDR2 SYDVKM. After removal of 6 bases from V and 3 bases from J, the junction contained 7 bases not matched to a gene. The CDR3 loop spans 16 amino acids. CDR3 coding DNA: TGTGCCAGCAGCAAAAAGACTAGCGGGAACTACAATGAGCAGTTCTTC. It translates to CASSKKTSGNYNEQFF.

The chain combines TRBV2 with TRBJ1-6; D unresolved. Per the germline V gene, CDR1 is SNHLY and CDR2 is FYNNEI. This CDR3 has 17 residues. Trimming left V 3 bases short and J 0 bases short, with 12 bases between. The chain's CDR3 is CASSEYPRSSYNSPLHF. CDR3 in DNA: TGTGCCAGCAGTGAGTACCCAAGGAGCTCCTATAATTCACCCCTCCACTTT.

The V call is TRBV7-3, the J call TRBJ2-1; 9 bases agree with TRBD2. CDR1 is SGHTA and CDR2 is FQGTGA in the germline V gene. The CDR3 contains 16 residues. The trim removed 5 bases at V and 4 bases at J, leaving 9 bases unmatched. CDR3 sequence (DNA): TGTGCCAGCAGCCTGAAACTAGCGGGCTTGTACAATGAGCAGTTCTTC. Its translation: CASSLKLAGLYNEQFF.

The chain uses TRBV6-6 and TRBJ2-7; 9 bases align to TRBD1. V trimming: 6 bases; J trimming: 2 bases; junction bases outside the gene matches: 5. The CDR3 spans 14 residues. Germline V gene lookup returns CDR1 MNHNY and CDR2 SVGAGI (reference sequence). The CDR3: CASSYRDRAYEQYF. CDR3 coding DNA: TGTGCCAGCAGCTACCGGGACAGGGCCTACGAGCAGTACTTC.

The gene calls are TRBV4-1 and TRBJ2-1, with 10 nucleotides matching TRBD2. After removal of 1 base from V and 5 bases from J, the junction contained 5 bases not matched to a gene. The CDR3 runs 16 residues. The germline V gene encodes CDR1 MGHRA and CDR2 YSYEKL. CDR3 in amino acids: CASSQVPLAGNNEQFF. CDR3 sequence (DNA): TGCGCCAGCAGCCAAGTTCCACTAGCGGGGAACAATGAGCAGTTCTTC.